This TCR beta chain comes out of a study of cytomegalovirus exposure and HLA in healthy donors. Study in general: There were nearly 120 million unique TCR beta sequences, drawn from about 179 million T cells, in an earlier analysis. General study points: It was approximately 170 TCR beta chains that were listed as cytomegalovirus-associated. The Asian-associated ancestry cluster reportedly had fewer N-insertions than the approximately 670-donor mean in a later analysis.

A multiplex PCR was run with 60 Vbeta primers and 13 Jbeta primers. Source study methods: It was a later analysis that counted 75 million to 90 million unique TCR beta chains, of which 9.5 million to 14 million were shared. Assay used: immunoSEQ multiplex PCR; TCRdb lists only in-frame clones, some missing. The V and J calls and clone size are taken from that table; D and trimming were inferred from the DNA. The sample holds under 120,000 clones. Comment on this clone: Its antigen is currently unknown.

This CDR3 has 17 amino acids. Sequencing used PBMCs. This receptor was obtained from a man in his fifties in good health and CMV-seronegative. This chain links TRBV21-1 with TRBJ2-7; the DNA was not used to check the table's D call, TRBD1. TRBV21-1 is recorded as a pseudogene. This chain's CDR3 is CASSKERRQDLRSEQYF. The CDR3, as DNA: TGTGCCAGCAGCAAGGAGAGAAGACAGGACCTTCGGAGCGAGCAGTACTTC.